The 30 T cell receptor beta chains listed next were all sequenced from one sample in a study of blood T cell repertoires in COVID-19. Libraries were prepared by immunoSEQ multiplex PCR; TCRdb keeps only in-frame clonotypes and omits some of them. This sample carries about 320,000 clones, around nine tenths of them seen once, and the ten largest clones take approximately 2.5%. The material sequenced was PBMCs or T cells enriched from blood (not recorded which). The receptors derive from a man between 60 and 75 years old who had recovered from COVID-19.

The chain is built from TRBV11-2 and TRBJ2-7; weak D call: TRBD2 (6 bases). Per germline, CDR1 SGHAT and CDR2 FQNNGV. V shed 1 base and J shed 2 bases, with 9 bases lying between them. There are 14 residues in the CDR3. In DNA, the CDR3 is TGTGCCAGCAGCTTAGTTACGGGGGCCTACGAGCAGTACTTC. This sequence encodes CASSLVTGAYEQYF.

The gene calls are TRBV7-2 and TRBJ2-2; 10 nucleotides line up with TRBD1. This CDR3 comprises 16 residues. After removal of 4 bases from V and 6 bases from J, the junction contained 8 bases not matched to a gene. Germline V CDR1 and CDR2: SGHTA, FQGNSA. CDR3 protein: CASSSRQGAFSGELFF. CDR3 DNA: TGTGCCAGCAGCTCACGACAGGGGGCGTTTTCCGGGGAGCTGTTTTTT.

This sequence joins TRBV5-1 and TRBJ1-1; D might be TRBD1 (5 bases). V lost 4 bases and J lost 1, with 14 bases in between. The CDR3 sequence is 15 residues long. Germline V gives CDR1 SGHRS, CDR2 YFSETQ. CDR3 loop: CASSPPGKSNTEAFF. The CDR3 DNA reads as TGCGCCAGCAGCCCCCCAGGGAAATCGAACACTGAAGCTTTCTTT.

J is TRBJ1-4 and V is TRBV28; tentatively, D is TRBD1 (5 bases). V was cut by 2 bases and J by 0 bases, with 13 bases left in between. The CDR3 length is 17 residues. Germline CDR1 reads MDHEN; CDR2 reads SYDVKM. The DNA of the CDR3 is TGTGCCAGCAGTTTAGATTTGCAGGGAACAACTAATGAAAAACTGTTTTTT. Amino acid sequence: CASSLDLQGTTNEKLFF.

The chain carries TRBV24-1 and TRBJ2-5, with 13 bases identical to TRBD2. Per the germline V gene, CDR1 is KGHDR and CDR2 is SFDVKD. The CDR3 is made up of 18 amino acids. With 6 bases clipped from V and 2 bases from J, the junction kept 11 bases outside the gene matches. The CDR3 nucleotides are TGTGCCACCAGTTCCGGGACTAGCGGGACCCAACTACAAGAGACCCAGTACTTC. Protein sequence: CATSSGTSGTQLQETQYF.

The CDR3 DNA follows: TGTGCCAGCAGGCCCGACAGGAGTCCTGGAAACACCATATATTTT. Residues: CASRPDRSPGNTIYF. This sequence joins TRBV6-5 and TRBJ1-3, with D maybe TRBD1 (6 bases). CDR3 size: 15 residues. Germline assignment: CDR1 MNHEY and CDR2 SVGAGI. Trimming removed 6 bases from V and 2 bases from J, with 14 bases in between.

V is TRBV5-1 and J is TRBJ1-1; TRBD1 aligns across 11 bases. The CDR3 totals 14 residues. Germline V gene data show CDR1 as SGHRS and CDR2 as YFSETQ. V was pared by 4 bases and J by 4 bases, with 3 bases of the junction left unmatched. The CDR3 DNA sequence: TGCGCCAGCAGCCCGGGACAGGGGGTCACTGAAGCTTTCTTT. As protein: CASSPGQGVTEAFF.

V is TRBV3-1 (or the pseudogene TRBV3-2) and J is TRBJ1-1, with TRBD1 as a possible D gene (6 bases). This CDR3 is built from 14 residues. Germline CDR1 is LGHDT and CDR2 is YNNKEL (reference sequence). V lost 4 bases, J lost 1 base, and 10 bases lay in between. CDR3 nucleotides: TGTGCCAGCAGCCTCGGACAGAAGAACACTGAAGCTTTCTTT. This translates into CASSLGQKNTEAFF.

The CDR3 sequence is CASNTRTGSNTGELFF. The CDR3 DNA sequence: TGTGCCAGCAACACTAGGACAGGGTCGAACACCGGGGAGCTGTTTTTT. The rearrangement uses TRBV9 and TRBJ2-2; 8 bases agree with TRBD1. The CDR3 is 16 amino acids. The ends lost 6 bases at V and 0 bases at J; junction bases unmatched: 7. CDR1 is SGDLS and CDR2 is YYNGEE in the germline V gene.

The rearrangement uses TRBV5-4 and TRBJ2-3; 7 bases match TRBD1. V trimming: 4 bases; J trimming: 7 bases; junction bases outside the gene matches: 12. Germline CDR1 reads SGHNT; CDR2 reads YYREEE (reference sequence). The CDR3 is 15 amino acids. The CDR3 reads CASSPGWTGENTQYF. The CDR3 DNA follows: TGTGCCAGCAGCCCCGGCTGGACAGGCGAAAATACGCAGTATTTT.

The chain has TRBV9 and TRBJ2-2; D is unresolved. This CDR3 spans 17 amino acids. V lost 0 bases to trimming and J lost 0 bases, with 12 bases between them. Germline V gene lookup returns CDR1 SGDLS and CDR2 YYNGEE. The CDR3 here is CASSVAYLSPNTGELFF. CDR3 in DNA: TGTGCCAGCAGCGTAGCCTACCTGAGCCCGAACACCGGGGAGCTGTTTTTT.

V and J are TRBV4-2 and TRBJ1-1; TRBD1 might be the D (5 bases). The V gene's germline CDR1 is LGHNA and CDR2 YNFKEQ. The CDR3 consists of 16 residues. Trimming removed 3 bases at V and 3 bases at J, with 17 bases between. CDR3 in DNA: TGTGCCAGCAGCCAGGACCCACGGGGGAGCCACACTGAAGCTTTCTTT. Translated: CASSQDPRGSHTEAFF.

There are a few counts of this clone. The chain carries TRBV7-2 and TRBJ1-2; D is perhaps TRBD1 (5 bases). Germline CDR1 and CDR2: SGHTA and FQGNSA. Trimming cost V 1 base and J 8 bases, with 17 bases left between them. This CDR3 region has 15 residues. CDR3 in amino acids: CASSLDQAGRRGYTF. CDR3 in DNA: TGTGCCAGCAGCTTAGATCAGGCGGGACGGAGAGGCTACACCTTC. Full variable domain (rest looked up from reference TRBV7-2 and TRBJ1-2): GAGVSQSPSNKVTEKGKDVELRCDPISGHTALYWYRQSLGQGLEFLIYFQGNSAPDKSGLPSDRFSAERTGGSVSTLTIQRTQQEDSAVYLCASSLDQAGRRGYTFGSGTRLTVV.

The chain carries TRBV3-1 (or the pseudogene TRBV3-2) and TRBJ2-2, with a possible D match to TRBD2 (5 bases). Trimming removed 4 bases at V and 2 bases at J, with 8 bases between. The CDR3 totals 14 residues. Germline V gives CDR1 LGHDT, CDR2 YNNKEL (reference sequence). The CDR3 reads CASSPGFNTGELFF. The CDR3 DNA reads TGTGCCAGCAGCCCGGGGTTTAACACCGGGGAGCTGTTTTTT.

This clone was seen just once. The chain couples TRBV11-3 to TRBJ2-7; a possible D gene is TRBD2 (6 bases). This CDR3 region has 15 residues. Trimming took off 1 base at V and 2 bases at J, with 12 bases between the two ends. CDR1 and CDR2 from the germline V gene are SGHNT and YENEEA. The DNA of the CDR3 is TGTGCCAGCAGCTTAGGGGCTAGCGTTCCCTACGAGCAGTACTTC. Amino acid sequence: CASSLGASVPYEQYF.

The rearrangement links TRBV7-3 to TRBJ2-1, with 12 bases aligning to TRBD2. V lost 0 bases to trimming and J lost 5 bases; unmatched junction nucleotides: 8. Germline values: CDR1 SGHTA, CDR2 FQGTGA. This CDR3 spans 18 amino acids. This CDR3 is CASSLTVPSGRVNNEQFF. The DNA for the CDR3 is TGTGCCAGCAGCTTAACAGTTCCTAGCGGGAGGGTTAACAATGAGCAGTTCTTC.

The genes are TRBV19 and TRBJ1-1; D is perhaps TRBD1 (5 bases). This CDR3 is 15 amino acids long. Trimming took 3 bases from V and 1 from J, leaving 12 bases between them. In germline, CDR1 is LNHDA, CDR2 SQIVND (reference sequence). The CDR3: CASSMGQGRNTEAFF. The DNA of the CDR3 is TGTGCCAGTAGTATGGGCCAGGGTAGGAACACTGAAGCTTTCTTT. Full variable domain (rest looked up from reference TRBV19 and TRBJ1-1): DGGITQSPKYLFRKEGQNVTLSCEQNLNHDAMYWYRQDPGQGLRLIYYSQIVNDFQKGDIAEGYSVSREKKESFPLTVTSAQKNPTAFYLCASSMGQGRNTEAFFGQGTRLTVV.

The rearrangement uses TRBV28 and TRBJ1-4; 8 nucleotides agree with TRBD1. The CDR3 is 15 residues long. The ends lost 3 bases at V and 4 bases at J; junction bases unmatched: 4. Germline V gives CDR1 MDHEN, CDR2 SYDVKM. CDR3 DNA: TGTGCCAGCAGTTTCCCGACAGGGGTTAATGAAAAACTGTTTTTT. This encodes CASSFPTGVNEKLFF. Based on the CDR3 plus reference TRBV28 and TRBJ1-4, the full variable domain is DVKVTQSSRYLVKRTGEKVFLECVQDMDHENMFWYRQDPGLGLRLIYFSYDVKMKEKGDIPEGYSVSREKKERFSLILESASTNQTSMYLCASSFPTGVNEKLFFGSGTQLSVL.

J is TRBJ1-5 and V is TRBV2, with D possibly matching TRBD1 (6 bases). Germline V gene data show CDR1 as SNHLY and CDR2 as FYNNEI. V lost 5 bases and J 7 bases, leaving 18 bases between the germline ends. The CDR3 extends over 15 amino acids. CDR3 residues: CASSPQTGYGQPQHF. The CDR3 DNA is TGTGCCAGCAGTCCCCAGACAGGTTATGGGCAGCCCCAGCATTTT.

The J gene is TRBJ1-5, the V gene TRBV27, with 7 nucleotides matching TRBD1. CDR1 and CDR2 from the germline V gene are MNHEY and SMNVEV (reference sequence). V dropped 4 bases and J dropped 11; count of bases not matched to a gene: 2. The CDR3 is 11 amino acids. The CDR3 region has the DNA TGTGCCAGCAGTTACGGACAGGCCCAGCATTTT. Protein product: CASSYGQAQHF.

The gene calls are TRBV29-1 and TRBJ2-7; 9 nucleotides line up with TRBD1. V was pared by 3 bases and J by 6 bases, with 3 bases of the junction left unmatched. Germline CDR1 is SQVTM and CDR2 is ANQGSEA. This CDR3 spans 12 amino acids. The CDR3 protein is CSVDGTGREQYF. The CDR3 nucleotides read TGCAGCGTTGACGGGACAGGGCGCGAGCAGTACTTC.

The chain is built from TRBV15 and TRBJ1-4; D call uncertain. Trimming removed 5 bases from V and 1 base from J, with 11 bases in between. The CDR3 is 15 amino acids. Germline CDR1 reads LNHNV; CDR2 reads YYDKDF (reference sequence). In DNA, the CDR3 is TGTGCCACCAGCGGCCGGTCGGGAACTAATGAAAAACTGTTTTTT. Protein sequence: CATSGRSGTNEKLFF.

This rearrangement joins TRBV18 to TRBJ2-2; maybe TRBD1 (5 bases). The CDR3 totals 16 residues. Trimming stripped 3 bases from V and 1 base from J, with 12 bases between. Germline lookup yields CDR1 KGHSH and CDR2 LQKENI. This CDR3 is CASSPPNGQNTGELFF. CDR3 bases: TGTGCCAGCTCACCCCCCAACGGACAGAACACCGGGGAGCTGTTTTTT.

The chain is built from TRBV14 and TRBJ2-6; D is perhaps TRBD1 (5 bases). Looked up from germline, CDR1 is SGHDN and CDR2 is FVKESK. This CDR3 is built from 18 residues. The germline V and J ends were trimmed by 5 bases and 0 bases, with 17 bases remaining between them. DNA for the CDR3: TGTGCCAGCAGCAGCCAAATTCAGGGTCCCTCTGGGGCCAACGTCCTGACTTTC. Its translation is CASSSQIQGPSGANVLTF.

This rearrangement joins TRBV19 to TRBJ1-5; the D gene is possibly TRBD1 (6 bases). Trimming removed 3 bases from V and 0 bases from J, with 15 bases in between. In germline, CDR1 is LNHDA, CDR2 SQIVND (reference sequence). CDR3 length equals 17 residues. As DNA, the CDR3 is TGTGCCAGTAGTATTGTCAGGGGAAGATATAGCAATCAGCCCCAGCATTTT. Translating it yields CASSIVRGRYSNQPQHF.

CDR3 DNA: TGTGCCAGCAGTTTGTATTCCCGGCCCCAGCATTTT. It codes for CASSLYSRPQHF. J is TRBJ1-5 and V is TRBV12-3 or TRBV12-4; no definite D call. The CDR3 totals 12 residues. V lost 3 bases, J lost 9 bases, and 9 bases lay in between.

Here the CDR3 reads CASSYLATRPLETQYF. The CDR3 DNA reads as TGCGCCAGCAGCTACCTAGCGACCCGACCCCTAGAGACCCAGTACTTC. The chain links TRBV4-1 to TRBJ2-5; TRBD2 might be the D (6 bases). There are 16 residues in the CDR3. V was pared by 5 bases and J by 4 bases, with 20 bases between. Looked up from germline, CDR1 is MGHRA and CDR2 is YSYEKL.

The J gene is TRBJ1-6, the V gene TRBV6-2 or TRBV6-3; D unresolved. The CDR3 consists of 15 residues. Germline V lookup: CDR1 MNHEY, CDR2 SVGEGT. Trimming shortened V by 4 bases and J by 5 bases, and 12 bases separated the two germline ends. CDR3: CASSSIRLNNSPLHF. The DNA of the CDR3 is TGTGCCAGCAGTTCCATCAGGCTGAATAATTCACCCCTCCACTTT.

The chain recombines TRBV18 with TRBJ2-4; D is perhaps TRBD1 (5 bases). Germline CDR1 KGHSH, CDR2 LQKENI. The CDR3 is 13 amino acids. Trimming pared 0 bases from V and 14 bases from J, leaving 14 bases between. The CDR3: CASSPPARTMKYF. The CDR3 nucleotides read TGTGCCAGCTCACCACCGGCGCGGACAATGAAGTACTTC.

CDR3 in amino acids: CASSSTGSSGNTIYF. The CDR3 DNA reads as TGTGCCAGCAGCTCCACGGGAAGCTCTGGAAACACCATATATTTT. The chain uses TRBV6-5 and TRBJ1-3; D unclear. The germline V and J ends were trimmed by 6 bases and 0 bases, with 12 bases remaining between them. Germline lookup yields CDR1 MNHEY and CDR2 SVGAGI. There are 15 residues in the CDR3.